Listed here are 21 T cell receptor beta chains from one sample, sequenced in a study of preoperative IRX-2 immunotherapy in early breast cancer. Clones were read by immunoSEQ multiplex PCR, and TCRdb kept only the in-frame ones, dropping some. The table records more than 20,000 clones, about 77% of them present only once. Treatment: preoperative locoregional IRX-2 cytokine immunotherapy. The sample in question was lymph node tissue, obtained before IRX-2 immunotherapy. The receptors derive from a human donor with breast cancer.

CDR3 DNA sequence: TGTGCCTGGATGATAGGGAATGAGCAGTTCTTC. Its translation: CAWMIGNEQFF. The gene calls are TRBV30 and TRBJ2-1; D is unclear. The V end was cut by 4 bases, the J end by 7 bases, with 8 bases between. The CDR3 runs 11 residues. From germline, CDR1 is GTSNPN and CDR2 SVGIG (reference sequence).

The chain is built from TRBV6-8 and TRBJ2-1; 7 positions match TRBD2. The junction had 10 bases not matched to a gene; V was cut back by 5 bases and J by 0 bases. Germline CDR1 MNHGY, CDR2 SAAAGT. CDR3 length: 17 residues. DNA of the CDR3: TGTGCCAGCAGTGCGGGCTCGGGGGGAAGCTCCTACAATGAGCAGTTCTTC. It is translated as CASSAGSGGSSYNEQFF.

The chain employs TRBV23-1 and TRBJ2-3, with 8 bases fitting TRBD2. TRBV23-1 falls under the ORF class, with uncertain function. The junction had 9 bases not matched to a gene; V was cut back by 6 bases and J by 7 bases. The CDR3 has 14 residues. The CDR3 protein is CASSQDRTSHTQYF. The DNA for the CDR3 is TGCGCCAGCAGCCAAGATAGGACTAGCCATACGCAGTATTTT.

This clone was recorded a few times. The genes are TRBV11-3 and TRBJ1-3; a possible D gene is TRBD1 (6 bases). Germline lookup yields CDR1 SGHNT and CDR2 YENEEA. This CDR3 spans 16 amino acids. With 1 base removed from V and 2 bases from J, the gap between germline ends came to 12 bases. CDR3 protein: CASSLGSGVAGNTIYF. CDR3 DNA sequence: TGTGCCAGCAGCTTAGGGTCAGGGGTTGCTGGAAACACCATATATTTT.

The chain joins TRBV10-1 to TRBJ2-7, with 9 bases fitting TRBD1. The CDR3 is 13 amino acids. Unmatched junction bases numbered 3, after V lost 6 bases and J lost 3 bases. Germline CDR1 is WNHNN and CDR2 is SYGVQD (reference sequence). The CDR3 sequence: CASSGTGRYEQYF. CDR3 in DNA: TGCGCCAGCAGCGGGACAGGGCGCTACGAGCAGTACTTC.

The chain uses TRBV28 and TRBJ1-3, with 8 nucleotides matching TRBD1. Germline trimming cut 7 bases from V and 7 bases from J; bases unmatched to any gene: 12. The CDR3 loop spans 15 amino acids. From germline, CDR1 is MDHEN and CDR2 SYDVKM. For the CDR3, the DNA is TGTGCCAGCACCCAGGGGGCTTCATTGTTCAACACCATATATTTT. Encoded protein: CASTQGASLFNTIYF.

This clone has just a few counts. J is TRBJ2-2 and V is TRBV6-8, with D possibly being TRBD1 or TRBD2 (5 bases each). Germline assignment: CDR1 MNHGY and CDR2 SAAAGT. V lost 5 bases and J 0 bases, leaving 10 bases between the germline ends. CDR3 length: 15 residues. In nucleotides, the CDR3 is TGTGCCAGCAGTCGGGACGGAGCGAACACCGGGGAGCTGTTTTTT. Translating gives CASSRDGANTGELFF.

In DNA form, the CDR3 reads TGCGCCAGCAGCCCTGGACTAGAGGAGACCCAGTACTTC. This translates into CASSPGLEETQYF. The chain is built from TRBV23-1 and TRBJ2-5; 7 positions match TRBD2. TRBV23-1 is designated an ORF whose function remains uncertain. This CDR3 has 13 residues. J gave up 5 bases and V 6 bases, and 6 bases lay outside the gene matches.

This chain links TRBV7-1 with TRBJ1-2; D is unresolved. TRBV7-1 is sorted into the ORF group, with uncertain function. The CDR3 runs to 13 residues. V was pared by 5 bases and J by 2 bases, with 9 bases between. In nucleotides, the CDR3 is TGTGCCAGCAGCAAGAAGGTGAACTATGGCTACACCTTC. This gives the protein CASSKKVNYGYTF.

In DNA form, the CDR3 reads TGTGCCGTGCGACTATCCGGGGACGATGGCTACACCTTC. Amino acids: CAVRLSGDDGYTF. The J gene is TRBJ1-2, the V gene TRBV6-8; TRBD1 might be the D (5 bases). The CDR3 covers 13 residues. CDR1 MNHGY and CDR2 SAAAGT come from the germline V gene. Trimming shortened V by 11 bases and J by 6 bases, and 19 bases separated the two germline ends.

The V and J genes are TRBV6-8 and TRBJ1-2; D gene ambiguous. Germline values: CDR1 MNHGY, CDR2 SAAAGT. The CDR3 is 12 residues long. Between the trimmed V and J ends, which lost 8 bases and 4 bases, there was a span of 11 bases. CDR3 nucleotide sequence: TGTGCCAGCGGAGGGCGTTTCTATGGCTACACCTTC. It codes for CASGGRFYGYTF.

V is TRBV6-8 and J is TRBJ1-5, with 7 bases fitting TRBD1. The CDR3 is 14 residues long. J gave up 7 bases and V 5 bases, and 8 bases lay outside the gene matches. CDR1 is MNHGY and CDR2 is SAAAGT in the germline V gene. The CDR3 DNA reads as TGTGCCAGCAGTGGCTCACCAGGGGGGCAGCCCCAGCATTTT. Encoded protein: CASSGSPGGQPQHF.

The chain employs TRBV16 and TRBJ2-5, with 9 nucleotides matching TRBD2. V shed 4 bases, J shed 4 bases, and the junction held 4 bases outside the gene matches. The CDR3 is 14 amino acids. CDR1 is KGHSY, CDR2 FQNENV, per germline. CDR3 in DNA: TGTGCCAGCAGCCGTAGCGGGGGCGGAGAGACCCAGTACTTC. Encoded protein: CASSRSGGGETQYF.

This clone was recorded once. V and J are TRBV15 and TRBJ2-3; no clear D gene. The ends were cut back, 2 bases at V and 4 bases at J, with 10 bases in the middle. CDR1 is LNHNV and CDR2 is YYDKDF in the germline V gene (reference sequence). This CDR3 has 14 amino acids. In DNA, the CDR3 is TGTGCCACCAGCAGACAAAAGGTGTCAGATACGCAGTATTTT. Amino acid sequence: CATSRQKVSDTQYF.

The gene calls are TRBV18 and TRBJ1-1; D is possibly TRBD1 (6 bases). This CDR3 comprises 12 residues. The V gene's germline CDR1 is KGHSH and CDR2 LQKENI. The ends were cut back, 5 bases at V and 4 bases at J, with 8 bases in the middle. The CDR3 sequence: CASSETGTEAFF. The DNA of the CDR3 is TGTGCCAGCTCAGAGACAGGCACTGAAGCTTTCTTT. The full variable domain, with the rest looked up from reference TRBV18 and TRBJ1-1, is NAGVMQNPRHLVRRRGQEARLRCSPMKGHSHVYWYRQLPEEGLKFMVYLQKENIIDESGMPKERFSAEFPKEGPSILRIQQVVRGDSAAYFCASSETGTEAFFGQGTRLTVV.

The chain couples TRBV12-5 to TRBJ2-3, with TRBD1 as a possible D gene (6 bases). Germline V gene lookup returns CDR1 LGHNT and CDR2 FRNRAP. This CDR3 comprises 14 residues. V was cut by 4 bases and J by 1 base, with 9 bases left in between. This CDR3 is CASGSGARTDTQYF. CDR3 sequence (DNA): TGTGCTAGTGGTTCAGGGGCCCGCACAGATACGCAGTATTTT.

V gene TRBV29-1 combines with J gene TRBJ2-5, with 7 bases that match TRBD1. The CDR3 extends over 14 amino acids. J was trimmed by 1 base and V by 6 bases; bases with no gene match: 8. The germline V gene has CDR1 SQVTM and CDR2 ANQGSEA. The CDR3 region has the DNA TGCAGCGTCCTAGGACAGGACATCCAAGAGACCCAGTACTTC. It yields the protein CSVLGQDIQETQYF.

This sequence joins TRBV29-1 and TRBJ1-1; the match to TRBD1 covers 11 bases. In germline, CDR1 is SQVTM, CDR2 ANQGSEA. Trimming took 7 bases from V and 5 from J; bases not matched to a gene: 12. This CDR3 spans 15 amino acids. CDR3 sequence reads: CSDLTRTGGLTEAFF. The CDR3 bases are TGCAGCGACCTGACGCGGACAGGGGGCTTGACTGAAGCTTTCTTT.

The CDR3 is CASTTLGGGEQFF. In DNA form, the CDR3 reads TGTGCCAGTACCACACTTGGGGGAGGTGAGCAGTTCTTC. The chain is built from TRBV19 and TRBJ2-1; TRBD2 is a possible D gene (6 bases). Trimming cost V 7 bases and J 9 bases, with 16 bases left between them. Per the germline V gene, CDR1 is LNHDA and CDR2 is SQIVND (reference sequence). CDR3 size: 13 residues.

The chain links TRBV6-8 to TRBJ2-1, with no clear D. The CDR3 contains 13 residues. With 6 bases removed from V and 4 bases from J, the gap between germline ends came to 10 bases. Germline-derived CDR1 and CDR2 are MNHGY and SAAAGT. The CDR3 DNA reads as TGTGCCAGCAGCCCGGACGGTTACAATGAGCAGTTCTTC. It translates to CASSPDGYNEQFF.

The chain joins TRBV7-6 to TRBJ1-4, with D maybe TRBD1 (5 bases). The ends were cut back, 3 bases at V and 8 bases at J, with 13 bases in the middle. The CDR3 covers 14 residues. Germline V gene sequence: CDR1 SGHVS, CDR2 FNYEAQ. CDR3 residues: CASSLWQGSEKLFF. The DNA of the CDR3 is TGTGCCAGCAGCTTGTGGCAGGGTAGCGAAAAACTGTTTTTT.